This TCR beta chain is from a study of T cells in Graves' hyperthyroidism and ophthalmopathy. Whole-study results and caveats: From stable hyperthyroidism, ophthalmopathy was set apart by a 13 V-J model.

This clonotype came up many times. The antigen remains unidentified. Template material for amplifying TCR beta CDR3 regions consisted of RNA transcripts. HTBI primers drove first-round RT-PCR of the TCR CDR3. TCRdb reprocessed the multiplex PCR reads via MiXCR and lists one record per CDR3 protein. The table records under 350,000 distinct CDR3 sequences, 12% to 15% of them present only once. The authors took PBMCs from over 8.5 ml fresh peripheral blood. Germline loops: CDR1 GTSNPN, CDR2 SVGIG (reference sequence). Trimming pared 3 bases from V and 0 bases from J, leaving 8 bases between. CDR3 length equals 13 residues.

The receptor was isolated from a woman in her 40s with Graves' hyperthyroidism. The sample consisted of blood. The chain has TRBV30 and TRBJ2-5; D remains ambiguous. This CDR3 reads CAWRHLNQETQYF. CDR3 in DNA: TGTGCCTGGAGACACCTCAACCAAGAGACCCAGTACTTC.